This TCR beta chain was recorded in a study of T cells in localized non-small cell lung cancer. Study-wide results and caveats: Adjacent lung was found to contain a median approximately 50 of the top 100 tumor clones.

J lost 4 bases, V lost 4 bases, and 11 bases had no gene match. The CDR3 consists of 16 residues. Germline V lookup: CDR1 SGHDT, CDR2 YYEEEE. Measured with immunoSEQ multiplex PCR; TCRdb has only the in-frame clones, and not every one. The sample has 35,000 to 40,000 clones; 70% to 90% are singletons. With regard to this clone: Its matching antigen is unknown.

The clonotype comes from a man aged 35 to 70 with stage I lung adenocarcinoma. The material sequenced was peripheral blood, taken before any cancer treatment. The V and J genes are TRBV5-6 and TRBJ2-1, with 7 bases matching TRBD1. CDR3 in amino acids: CASSPSRRGIYNEQFF. Written as DNA, the CDR3 is TGTGCCAGCAGCCCGTCGCGCAGGGGGATATACAATGAGCAGTTCTTC.